This is a list of T cell receptor beta chains from one sample in a study of shared clonotypes between healthy human individuals. Some clones are missing from TCRdb's copy, which holds only in-frame ones; the method was immunoSEQ multiplex PCR. Of roughly 2,300,000 clones in the sample, 80% to 95% were seen once. The sample comprised naive CD4+ T cells from PBMCs. The receptors originated from a man younger than 35 in good health. Some clones in this sample may be carry-over from other donors' samples. Both conserved end residues are part of each CDR3. Each record gives: J gene, clone size, D gene, V gene, CDR3 DNA, CDR3 protein. The D gene is left open where the match is weak. The listing skips clone size in some rows; elsewhere it reads once, few, many or a size class.

>TRBJ1-5|few|-|TRBV28
TGTGCCAGCAGTGTTTCCAGGGGACCTAGCAATCAGCCCCAGCATTTT
CASSVSRGPSNQPQHF
>TRBJ1-1|-|TRBD1|TRBV7-9
TGTGCCAGCAGACCCGGGACAGGCAAAAACACTGAAGCTTTCTTT
CASRPGTGKNTEAFF
>TRBJ2-7|-|-|TRBV10-3
TGTGCCATCAGTGCCAGCTTACAGGGAACCGAGCAGTACTTC
CAISASLQGTEQYF
>TRBJ1-1|few|TRBD1|TRBV2
TGTGCCAGCATCTGGGACAGGGACACTGAAGCTTTCTTT
CASIWDRDTEAFF
>TRBJ2-7|-|-|TRBV7-9
TGTGCCAGCAGCTTATTACCCTACGAGCAGTACTTC
CASSLLPYEQYF
>TRBJ2-7|-|TRBD2|TRBV5-1
TGCGCCAGCAGCCCTCAGCCTACTAGCGGAGCCGTCTACGAGCAGTACTTC
CASSPQPTSGAVYEQYF
>TRBJ2-7|-|-|TRBV7-3
TGTGCCAGCAGCTTAACAGGGGGCTACGAGCAGTACTTC
CASSLTGGYEQYF
>TRBJ2-1|-|TRBD2|TRBV28
TGTGCCAGCAGCCAACCGGGACTAGCGGCCAATGAGCAGTTCTTC
CASSQPGLAANEQFF
>TRBJ2-2|-|TRBD2|TRBV15
TGTGCCACCAGCAGAGGTCTGCCCAGCGGGGGACCCGGGGAGCTGTTTTTT
CATSRGLPSGGPGELFF
>TRBJ2-5|-|-|TRBV29-1
TGCAGCGTGCAACCACCTTCGGAGACCCAGTACTTC
CSVQPPSETQYF
>TRBJ1-2|-|TRBD1|TRBV5-1
TGCGCCAGCAGCCCCGAGGGGACAGGGAAGGACTATGGCTACACCTTC
CASSPEGTGKDYGYTF
>TRBJ2-7|-|TRBD1|TRBV6-5
TGTGCCAGTCGGACAGGGCCTAACTCCTACGAGCAGTACTTC
CASRTGPNSYEQYF
>TRBJ2-2|-|-|TRBV6-1
TGTGCCAGCAGTGACAGAGCGGACGGGGAGCTGTTTTTT
CASSDRADGELFF
>TRBJ2-1|-|TRBD2|TRBV10-3
TGTGCCATCAGACCGGGACTAGCGGCCTACAATGAGCAGTTCTTC
CAIRPGLAAYNEQFF
>TRBJ1-4|-|-|TRBV27
TGTGCCAGCAGTTTATCGCGCGTCGGACGAGGGACTAATGAAAAACTGTTTTTT
CASSLSRVGRGTNEKLFF
>TRBJ2-2|-|TRBD1|TRBV30
TGTGCCTGGAGGGGGGTCGGACAGGGAGTCGGGGAGCTGTTTTTT
CAWRGVGQGVGELFF
>TRBJ2-1|-|TRBD2|TRBV7-8
TGTGCCAGCAGCTTAGTCGGAGGGAGGGGATACAATGAGCAGTTCTTC
CASSLVGGRGYNEQFF
>TRBJ2-2|once|TRBD2|TRBV4-3
TGCGCCAGTGGAGCCAAGATTAGCGGGAGTGCATCCGGGGAGCTGTTTTTT
CASGAKISGSASGELFF
>TRBJ2-1|-|-|TRBV20-1
TGCAGTGCTACCGAGAATGAGCAGTTCTTC
CSATENEQFF
>TRBJ2-5|-|-|TRBV11-3
TGTGCCAGCAGCGCGAGGTCGGGGTTGGACCAAGAGACCCAGTACTTC
CASSARSGLDQETQYF
>TRBJ2-3|-|-|TRBV18
TGTGCCAGCTCACTAGAGGGACTCGGCACAGATACGCAGTATTTT
CASSLEGLGTDTQYF
>TRBJ2-3|-|-|TRBV7-2
TGTGCCAGCAGCCCGCTCCCCAGGGATGCCACGCAGTATTTT
CASSPLPRDATQYF
>TRBJ1-4|-|-|TRBV7-2
TGTGCCAGCAGCCCCGGAGGGGCTCGGATTAATGAAAAACTGTTTTTT
CASSPGGARINEKLFF
>TRBJ2-1|-|-|TRBV5-4
TGTGCCAGCAGCCGGGCCAGGGTTTCCTACAATGAGCAGTTCTTC
CASSRARVSYNEQFF
>TRBJ1-4|-|-|TRBV4-1
TGCGCCAGCAGCCAAGTTGGTCTCCCGGGGGAAAAACTGTTTTTT
CASSQVGLPGEKLFF
>TRBJ2-7|-|TRBD2|TRBV28
TGTGCCAGCAGTTTACCGGGGGGTGGGACTACCTCCTACGAGCAGTACTTC
CASSLPGGGTTSYEQYF